This TCR beta chain was documented in a study of cytomegalovirus exposure and HLA in healthy donors. The ends lost 5 bases at V and 2 bases at J; junction bases unmatched: 7. The CDR3 has 15 residues. Germline V gene data show CDR1 as SEHNR and CDR2 as FQNEAQ (reference sequence). The PCR made use of 60 Vbeta and 13 Jbeta primers. Method: immunoSEQ multiplex PCR; TCRdb's copy keeps in-frame clones and lacks some. This table has 150,000 to 200,000 clones, 75% to 80% appearing once. The sequence came from a man between 40 and 49 years old in good health and CMV-seropositive. Material for sequencing was PBMCs. The chain links TRBV7-9 to TRBJ1-1; TRBD1 agrees at 8 bases. In DNA, the CDR3 is TGTGCCAGCAGCCCCGTTTCAGGGGGCAACACTGAAGCTTTCTTT. This translates into CASSPVSGGNTEAFF.